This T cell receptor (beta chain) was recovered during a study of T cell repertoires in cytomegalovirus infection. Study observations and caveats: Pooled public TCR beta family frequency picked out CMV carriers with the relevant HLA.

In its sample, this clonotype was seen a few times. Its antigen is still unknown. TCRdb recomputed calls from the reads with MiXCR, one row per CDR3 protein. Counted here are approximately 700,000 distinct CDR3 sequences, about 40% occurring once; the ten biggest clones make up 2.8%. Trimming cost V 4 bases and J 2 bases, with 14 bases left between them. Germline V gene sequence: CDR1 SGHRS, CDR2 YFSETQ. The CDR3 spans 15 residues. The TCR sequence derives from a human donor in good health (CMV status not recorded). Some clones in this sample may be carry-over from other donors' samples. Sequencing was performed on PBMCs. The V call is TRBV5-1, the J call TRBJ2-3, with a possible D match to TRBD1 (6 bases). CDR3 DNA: TGCGCCAGCAGCGGGGGCCTCCGATCCACAGATACGCAGTATTTT. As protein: CASSGGLRSTDTQYF.